This T cell receptor (beta chain) was profiled in a study of OX40 agonist ivuxolimab in advanced cancers. Study-level background: Cohort: more than 75% men, mean age around 60, aged roughly 23 to 79.

Generated by immunoSEQ multiplex PCR, the TCRdb table keeps only in-frame clones and is missing some. The profile covers under 25,000 clones, with roughly 73% appearing a single time and 25% to 30% taken by the ten largest. The J segment lost 1 base and the V segment lost 0 bases, leaving 3 bases of the junction unmatched. Germline CDR1 reads KGHSH; CDR2 reads LQKENI. This CDR3 region has 17 residues. The clonotype comes from an adult with an advanced solid tumor such as melanoma, head and neck, liver or kidney cancer. Specimen: CD4+ or CD8+ T cells sorted from blood, collected in a trial of the OX40 agonist ivuxolimab. The rearrangement joins TRBV18 to TRBJ2-6, with TRBD1 matching over 7 bases. CDR3 DNA sequence: TGTGCCAGCTCACCACCAGGGGGCGCGTCTGGGGCCAACGTCCTGACTTTC. Translation: CASSPPGGASGANVLTF.